The sequence of this TCR beta chain was determined in a study of blood T cell repertoires in COVID-19. On the study more broadly: Sites across the United States, Italy and Spain contributed samples from acute and convalescent COVID-19. Sources were T cells, B-cell-depleted T cells, or PBMCs; the material itself was cDNA or gDNA.

Original processing notes: Amplification of reference gene primers provided the estimated nucleated cell counts. Measured with immunoSEQ multiplex PCR; TCRdb has only the in-frame clones, and not every one. The DNA was the basis for D and trimming; V, J and clone size are from that table. The sample consists of some 120,000 clones, around nine tenths of them appearing once. The sample taken for sequencing was peripheral blood. The receptor's source is a man aged 50-59 years with acute or convalescent COVID-19.

DNA for the CDR3: TGTGCCAGTAGTCCAAACCCAGGGGTATACAGCCAACTGTTTTTT. This sequence encodes CASSPNPGVYSQLFF. The V and J genes are TRBV19 and TRBJ1-4, with D possibly being TRBD1 (6 bases). CDR1 and CDR2 (germline): LNHDA, SQIVND (reference sequence). The germline V and J ends were trimmed by 5 bases and 12 bases, with 22 bases remaining between them. The length of the CDR3 is 15 residues.